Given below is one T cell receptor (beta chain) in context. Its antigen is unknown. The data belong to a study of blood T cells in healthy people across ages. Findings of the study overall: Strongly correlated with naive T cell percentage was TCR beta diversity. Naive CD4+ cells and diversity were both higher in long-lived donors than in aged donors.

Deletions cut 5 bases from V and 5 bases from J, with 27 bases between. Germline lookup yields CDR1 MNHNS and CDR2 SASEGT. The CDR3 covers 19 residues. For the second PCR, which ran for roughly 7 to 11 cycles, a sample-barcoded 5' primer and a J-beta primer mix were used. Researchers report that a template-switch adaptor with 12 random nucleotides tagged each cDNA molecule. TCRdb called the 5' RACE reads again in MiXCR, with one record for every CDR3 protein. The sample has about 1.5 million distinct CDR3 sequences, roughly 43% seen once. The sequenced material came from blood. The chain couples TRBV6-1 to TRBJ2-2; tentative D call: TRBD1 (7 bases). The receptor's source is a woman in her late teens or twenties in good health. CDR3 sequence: CASSRYRGRTGGGTGELFF. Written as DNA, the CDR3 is TGTGCCAGCAGTCGCTACAGGGGAAGGACCGGGGGTGGAACCGGGGAGCTGTTTTTT.